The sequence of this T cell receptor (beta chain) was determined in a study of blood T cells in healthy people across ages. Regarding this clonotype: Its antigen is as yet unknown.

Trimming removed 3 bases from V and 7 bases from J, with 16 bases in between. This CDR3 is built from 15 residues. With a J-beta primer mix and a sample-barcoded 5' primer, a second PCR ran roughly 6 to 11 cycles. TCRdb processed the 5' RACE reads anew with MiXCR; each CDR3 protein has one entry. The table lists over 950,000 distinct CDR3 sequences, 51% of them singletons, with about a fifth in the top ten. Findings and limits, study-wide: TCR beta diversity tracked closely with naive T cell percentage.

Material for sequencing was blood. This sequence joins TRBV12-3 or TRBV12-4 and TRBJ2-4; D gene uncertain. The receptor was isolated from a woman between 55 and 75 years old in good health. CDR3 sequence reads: CASSLGVLISNIQYF. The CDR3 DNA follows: TGTGCCAGCAGTTTGGGCGTACTGATATCGAACATTCAGTACTTC.